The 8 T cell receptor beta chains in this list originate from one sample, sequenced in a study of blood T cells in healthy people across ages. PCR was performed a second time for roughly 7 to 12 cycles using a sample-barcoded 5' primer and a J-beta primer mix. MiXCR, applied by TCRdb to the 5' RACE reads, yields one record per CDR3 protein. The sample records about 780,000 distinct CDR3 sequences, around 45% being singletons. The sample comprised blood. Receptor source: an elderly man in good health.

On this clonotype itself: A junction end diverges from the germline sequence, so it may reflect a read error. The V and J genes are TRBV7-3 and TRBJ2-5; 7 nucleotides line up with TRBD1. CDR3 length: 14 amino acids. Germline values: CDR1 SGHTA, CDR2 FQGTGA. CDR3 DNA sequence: TGTGTCAGCAGCCAGACAGGGATTCAAGAGACCCAGTACTTC. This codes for CVSSQTGIQETQYF.

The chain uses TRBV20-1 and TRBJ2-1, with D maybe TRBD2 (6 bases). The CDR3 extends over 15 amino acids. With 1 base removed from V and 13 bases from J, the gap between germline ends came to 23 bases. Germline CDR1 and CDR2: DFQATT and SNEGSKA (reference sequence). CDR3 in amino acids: CSARVGWAGIETQFF. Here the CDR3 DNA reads TGCAGTGCTAGAGTGGGGTGGGCGGGAATCGAGACCCAGTTCTTC.

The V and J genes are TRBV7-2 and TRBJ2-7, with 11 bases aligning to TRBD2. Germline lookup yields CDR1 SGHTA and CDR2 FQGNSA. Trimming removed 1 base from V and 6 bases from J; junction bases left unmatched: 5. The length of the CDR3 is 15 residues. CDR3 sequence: CASSLGGSGRVEQYF. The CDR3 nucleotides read TGTGCCAGCAGCTTAGGGGGTAGCGGGAGGGTCGAGCAGTACTTC.

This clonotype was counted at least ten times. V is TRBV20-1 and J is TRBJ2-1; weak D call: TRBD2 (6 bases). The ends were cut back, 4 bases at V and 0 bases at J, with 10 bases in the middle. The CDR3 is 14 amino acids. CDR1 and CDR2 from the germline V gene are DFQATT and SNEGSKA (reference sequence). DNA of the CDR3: TGCAGTGCTAAGGGCGGGATCTCCTACAATGAGCAGTTCTTC. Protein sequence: CSAKGGISYNEQFF.

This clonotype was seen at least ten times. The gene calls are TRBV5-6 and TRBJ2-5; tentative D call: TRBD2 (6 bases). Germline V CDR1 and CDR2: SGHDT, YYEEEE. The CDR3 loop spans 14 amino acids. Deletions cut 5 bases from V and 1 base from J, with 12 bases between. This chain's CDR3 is CASSRLGGQETQYF. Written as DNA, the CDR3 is TGTGCCAGCAGTCGACTGGGGGGCCAAGAGACCCAGTACTTC.

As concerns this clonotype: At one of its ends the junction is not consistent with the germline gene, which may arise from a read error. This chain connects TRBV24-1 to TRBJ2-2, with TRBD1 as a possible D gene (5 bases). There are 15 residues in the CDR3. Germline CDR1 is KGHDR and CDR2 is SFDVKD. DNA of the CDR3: TGTGCCGCCAGTGACACCGGACATTACACCGGGGAGCTGTTTTTT. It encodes CAASDTGHYTGELFF.

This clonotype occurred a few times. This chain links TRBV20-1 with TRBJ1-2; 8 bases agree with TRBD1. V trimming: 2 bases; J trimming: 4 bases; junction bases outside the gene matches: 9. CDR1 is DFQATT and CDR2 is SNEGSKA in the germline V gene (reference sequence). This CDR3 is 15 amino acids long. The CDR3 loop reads CSARKIIQGVYGYTF. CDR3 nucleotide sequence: TGCAGTGCTAGAAAAATCATACAGGGGGTCTATGGCTACACCTTC.

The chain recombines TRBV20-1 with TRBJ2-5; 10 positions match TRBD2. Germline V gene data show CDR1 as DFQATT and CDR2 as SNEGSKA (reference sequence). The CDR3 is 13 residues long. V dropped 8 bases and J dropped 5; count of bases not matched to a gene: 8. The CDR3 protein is CSLAGTSVETQYF. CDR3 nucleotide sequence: TGCAGTCTTGCCGGGACTAGCGTCGAGACCCAGTACTTC.